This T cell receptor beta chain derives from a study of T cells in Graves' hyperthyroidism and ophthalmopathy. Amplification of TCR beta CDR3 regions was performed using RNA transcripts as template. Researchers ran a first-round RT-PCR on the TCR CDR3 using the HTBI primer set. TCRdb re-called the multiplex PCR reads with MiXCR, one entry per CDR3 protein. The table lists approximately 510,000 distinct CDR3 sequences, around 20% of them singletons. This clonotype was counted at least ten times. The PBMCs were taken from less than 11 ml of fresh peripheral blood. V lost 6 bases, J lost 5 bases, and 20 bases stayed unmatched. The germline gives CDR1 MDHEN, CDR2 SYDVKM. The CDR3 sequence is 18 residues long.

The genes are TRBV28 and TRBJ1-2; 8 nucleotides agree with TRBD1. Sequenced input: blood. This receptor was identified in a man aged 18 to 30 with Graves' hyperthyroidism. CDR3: CASSQTGVWTKIGYGYTF. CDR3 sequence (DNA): TGTGCCAGCAGCCAGACAGGGGTTTGGACTAAGATCGGGTATGGCTACACCTTC.